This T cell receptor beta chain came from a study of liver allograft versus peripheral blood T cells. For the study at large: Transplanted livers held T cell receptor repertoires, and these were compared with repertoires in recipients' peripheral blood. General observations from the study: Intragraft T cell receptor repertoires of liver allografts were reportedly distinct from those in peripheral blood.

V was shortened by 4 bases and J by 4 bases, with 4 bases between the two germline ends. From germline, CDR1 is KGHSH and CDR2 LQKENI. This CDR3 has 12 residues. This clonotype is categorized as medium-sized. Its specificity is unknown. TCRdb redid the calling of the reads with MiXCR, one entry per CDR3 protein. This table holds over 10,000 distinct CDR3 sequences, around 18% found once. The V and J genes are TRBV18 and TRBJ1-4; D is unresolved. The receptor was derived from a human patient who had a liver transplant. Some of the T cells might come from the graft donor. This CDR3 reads CASSLYNEKLFF. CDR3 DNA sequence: TGTGCCAGCTCACTATATAATGAAAAACTGTTTTTT.